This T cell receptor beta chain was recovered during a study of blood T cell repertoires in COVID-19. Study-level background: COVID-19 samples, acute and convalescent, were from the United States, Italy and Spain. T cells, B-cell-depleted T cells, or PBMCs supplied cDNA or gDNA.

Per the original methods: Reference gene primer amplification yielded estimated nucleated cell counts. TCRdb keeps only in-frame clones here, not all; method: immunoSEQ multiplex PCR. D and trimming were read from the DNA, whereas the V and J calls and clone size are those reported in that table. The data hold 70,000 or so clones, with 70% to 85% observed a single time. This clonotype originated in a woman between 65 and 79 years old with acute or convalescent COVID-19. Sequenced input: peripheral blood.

The CDR3 protein is CASSLPTGAPGEQYF. The CDR3 DNA reads TGTGCCAGCAGTTTACCGACAGGGGCCCCGGGCGAGCAGTACTTC. J is TRBJ2-7 and V is TRBV28; TRBD1 matches at 8 bases. The CDR3 length is 15 residues. Germline CDR1 MDHEN, CDR2 SYDVKM. Germline trimming cut 2 bases from V and 6 bases from J; bases unmatched to any gene: 9.